This entry lists 17 T cell receptor beta chains sequenced from one sample in a study of T cell repertoires in cytomegalovirus infection. Each CDR3 protein is one row after TCRdb ran MiXCR on the reads. The data contain about 700,000 distinct CDR3 sequences, 30% to 40% of them singletons. For these TCRs, the target antigens are not known. The sample here was cultured PBMCs, taken from culture after CMV antigen stimulation. Receptor source: a human donor in good health (CMV status not recorded). Some clones in this sample may be carry-over from other donors' samples.

The chain links TRBV6-5 to TRBJ1-6; 9 nucleotides match TRBD1. Per germline, CDR1 MNHEY and CDR2 SVGAGI. This CDR3 spans 14 amino acids. V dropped 6 bases and J dropped 9; count of bases not matched to a gene: 6. The CDR3 spells CASRGQGRASPLHF. The CDR3 region has the DNA TGTGCCAGCAGAGGACAGGGGCGAGCTTCACCCCTCCACTTT.

This clonotype was counted between two and nine times. The chain uses TRBV7-2 and TRBJ2-3; 8 bases map to TRBD2. The CDR3 runs 14 residues. The V gene's germline CDR1 is SGHTA and CDR2 FQGNSA. The junction had 1 base not matched to a gene; V was cut back by 1 base and J by 4 bases. The DNA of the CDR3 is TGTGCCAGCAGCTTAGTACTAGCGGCAGATACGCAGTATTTT. This translates into CASSLVLAADTQYF.

CDR3 sequence: CASSLEGRQTQYF. DNA of the CDR3: TGTGCCAGCAGCTTAGAAGGGAGACAGACCCAGTACTTC. The V gene is TRBV7-4, the J gene TRBJ2-5; weak D call: TRBD2 (5 bases). Trimming cost V 1 base and J 6 bases, with 9 bases left between them. The CDR3 is 13 amino acids. CDR1 is SGHVT and CDR2 is SQSDAQ in the germline V gene.

The chain couples TRBV12-3 or TRBV12-4 to TRBJ1-5; no clear D. Trimming cost V 6 bases and J 1 base, with 13 bases left between them. The CDR3 extends over 15 amino acids. In DNA form, the CDR3 reads TGTGCCAGCAGCCCGTCTAAAGGGAGCAATCAGCCCCAGCATTTT. It translates to CASSPSKGSNQPQHF.

This sequence joins TRBV5-4 and TRBJ2-3; 8 nucleotides align to TRBD2. The V gene end was trimmed by 6 bases and the J gene end by 2 bases; junction bases not matched to a gene: 8. The CDR3 covers 15 residues. CDR1 SGHNT and CDR2 YYREEE come from the germline V gene (reference sequence). The CDR3 protein is CASTKGLVLTDTQYF. CDR3 nucleotides: TGTGCCAGCACCAAGGGACTAGTGCTCACAGATACGCAGTATTTT.

The rearrangement uses TRBV29-1 and TRBJ1-3; tentatively, D is TRBD1 (5 bases). Deletions cut 4 bases from V and 6 bases from J, with 19 bases between. Germline CDR1 and CDR2: SQVTM and ANQGSEA. This CDR3 region has 15 residues. The CDR3 reads CSVVSPTGGPNTIYF. The CDR3 nucleotides are TGCAGCGTTGTGAGCCCGACGGGGGGTCCAAACACCATATATTTT.

The chain recombines TRBV2 with TRBJ2-3, with 7 bases lining up with TRBD1. The germline V gene encodes CDR1 SNHLY and CDR2 FYNNEI. CDR3 length: 14 residues. The J segment lost 0 bases and the V segment lost 7 bases, leaving 4 bases of the junction unmatched. CDR3 nucleotides: TGTGCCAGCAAAGGGGACAGAAGCACAGATACGCAGTATTTT. Translation gives CASKGDRSTDTQYF.

V and J are TRBV7-8 and TRBJ1-2, with D possibly matching TRBD1 (6 bases). The CDR3 is made up of 17 amino acids. V was cut by 2 bases and J by 1 base, with 17 bases left in between. The germline CDR1 and CDR2 sequences are SGHVS and FQNEAQ. The CDR3 is CASSLFGDTIFNYGYTF. CDR3 coding DNA: TGTGCCAGCAGCTTATTCGGGGACACCATTTTTAACTATGGCTACACCTTC.

This clonotype was seen ten or more times. V gene TRBV7-2 combines with J gene TRBJ1-2; 7 positions match TRBD1. The CDR3 loop spans 15 amino acids. Losses at the gene ends were 0 bases for V and 4 bases for J; bases not matched to a gene: 5. Germline values: CDR1 SGHTA, CDR2 FQGNSA. The CDR3 here is CASSLAPQGGYGYTF. DNA of the CDR3: TGTGCCAGCAGCTTAGCCCCCCAGGGGGGCTATGGCTACACCTTC.

This clonotype was observed a handful of times. This sequence joins TRBV7-2 and TRBJ2-1; possibly TRBD2 for D (6 bases). The V and J ends lost 4 bases and 4 bases respectively, with 17 bases between them. Germline loops: CDR1 SGHTA, CDR2 FQGNSA. CDR3 length: 16 amino acids. CDR3 sequence (DNA): TGTGCCAGCAGCTCTCAGCCGGGACTGGAATACAATGAGCAGTTCTTC. Encoded protein: CASSSQPGLEYNEQFF.

V usage is TRBV19 and J usage is TRBJ2-3; TRBD2 matches 11 bases. The trim removed 9 bases at V and 0 bases at J, leaving 11 bases unmatched. CDR3 length: 17 residues. Germline CDR1 LNHDA, CDR2 SQIVND (reference sequence). The CDR3 loop is CASRLAGRFSSTDTQYF. In nucleotides, the CDR3 is TGTGCCAGCAGACTAGCGGGGAGATTCAGCAGCACAGATACGCAGTATTTT.

This clonotype was seen a handful of times. This chain links TRBV10-3 with TRBJ2-5; D remains ambiguous. The length of the CDR3 is 12 residues. V shed 3 bases and J shed 4 bases, with 6 bases lying between them. The germline V gene encodes CDR1 ENHRY and CDR2 SYGVKD. CDR3 in DNA: TGTGCCATCAGTGACAGTTCAGAGACCCAGTACTTC. This gives the protein CAISDSSETQYF.

The gene calls are TRBV6-2 or TRBV6-3 and TRBJ2-7; the D is unclear. Germline values: CDR1 MNHEY, CDR2 SVGEGT. The CDR3 extends over 13 amino acids. The ends were cut back, 2 bases at V and 0 bases at J, with 5 bases in the middle. The CDR3 protein is CASSYADSYEQYF. The CDR3 DNA is TGTGCCAGCAGTTACGCCGACTCCTACGAGCAGTACTTC.

V usage is TRBV5-1 and J usage is TRBJ2-6, with D perhaps being TRBD1 or TRBD2 (6 bases each). This CDR3 comprises 13 residues. Trimming left V 4 bases short and J 7 bases short, with 9 bases between. The germline gives CDR1 SGHRS, CDR2 YFSETQ. The CDR3 is CASSGGGANVLTF. As DNA, the CDR3 is TGCGCCAGCAGCGGAGGGGGTGCCAACGTCCTGACTTTC. Filled out from reference TRBV5-1 and TRBJ2-6, the complete variable domain reads KAGVTQTPRYLIKTRGQQVTLSCSPISGHRSVSWYQQTPGQGLQFLFEYFSETQRNKGNFPGRFSGRQFSNSRSEMNVSTLELGDSALYLCASSGGGANVLTFGAGSRLTVL.

V usage is TRBV11-3 and J usage is TRBJ2-3; D ambiguous. Trimming left V 6 bases short and J 2 bases short, with 9 bases between. The CDR3 extends over 13 amino acids. In germline, CDR1 is SGHNT, CDR2 YENEEA. The CDR3 DNA reads as TGTGCCAGCAGTTCGATATCCACAGATACGCAGTATTTT. Translating it yields CASSSISTDTQYF.

This clonotype has ten or more counts. CDR3 residues: CASSARARADRTRLNEQYF. The CDR3 DNA follows: TGTGCCAGCAGCGCCCGGGCCAGGGCCGATCGGACTAGGTTGAACGAGCAGTACTTC. The rearrangement links TRBV7-2 to TRBJ2-7, with 7 bases aligning to TRBD2. Germline values: CDR1 SGHTA, CDR2 FQGNSA. V was pared by 5 bases and J by 5 bases, with 24 bases of the junction left unmatched. CDR3 length: 19 residues.

The chain combines TRBV20-1 with TRBJ2-3; D perhaps matches TRBD2 (5 bases). V was trimmed by 3 bases and J by 1 base, leaving 11 bases between them. CDR1 and CDR2 from the germline V gene are DFQATT and SNEGSKA (reference sequence). The CDR3 is 14 residues long. CDR3 sequence reads: CSARDSLGTDTQYF. The CDR3 bases are TGCAGTGCTAGGGACTCCCTAGGCACAGATACGCAGTATTTT.